This TCR beta chain was observed in a study of blood T cell repertoires in COVID-19. Turning to the study itself: Donors in the United States, Italy and Spain gave samples during acute or convalescent COVID-19. The analysed material was cDNA or gDNA that came from T cells, B-cell-depleted T cells, or PBMCs.

In the source study's methods: Reference gene primer amplification gave nucleated cell count estimates. Some clones are missing from TCRdb's copy, which holds only in-frame ones; the method was immunoSEQ multiplex PCR. For V, J and clone size, that table is used; D and trimming come from the DNA. Of 300,000 or so clones listed, 85% to 90% were seen once; the top ten hold roughly 3.3%. This CDR3 has 13 residues. CDR1 is KGHDR, CDR2 SFDVKD, per germline. The V and J ends lost 4 bases and 6 bases respectively, with 9 bases between them. The chain has TRBV24-1 and TRBJ1-5; tentatively, D is TRBD1 (5 bases). The sequence was obtained from a middle-aged woman with acute or convalescent COVID-19. Sequencing was done on a sample of peripheral blood. The CDR3 sequence: CATSEEGSQPQHF. CDR3 coding DNA: TGTGCCACCAGTGAGGAGGGGAGTCAGCCCCAGCATTTT.